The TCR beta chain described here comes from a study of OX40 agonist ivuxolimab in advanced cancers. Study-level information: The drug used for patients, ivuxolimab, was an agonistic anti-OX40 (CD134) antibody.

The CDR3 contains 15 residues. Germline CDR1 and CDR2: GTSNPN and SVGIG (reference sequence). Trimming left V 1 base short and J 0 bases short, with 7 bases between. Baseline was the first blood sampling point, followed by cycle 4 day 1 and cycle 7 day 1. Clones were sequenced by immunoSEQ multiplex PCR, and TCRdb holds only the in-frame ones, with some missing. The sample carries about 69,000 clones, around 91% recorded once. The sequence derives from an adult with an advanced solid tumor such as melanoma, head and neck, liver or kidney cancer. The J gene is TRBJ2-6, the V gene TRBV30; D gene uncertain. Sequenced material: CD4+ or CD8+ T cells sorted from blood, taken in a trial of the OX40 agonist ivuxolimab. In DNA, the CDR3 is TGTGCCTGGAGTGGTATGCACTCTGGGGCCAACGTCCTGACTTTC. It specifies CAWSGMHSGANVLTF.